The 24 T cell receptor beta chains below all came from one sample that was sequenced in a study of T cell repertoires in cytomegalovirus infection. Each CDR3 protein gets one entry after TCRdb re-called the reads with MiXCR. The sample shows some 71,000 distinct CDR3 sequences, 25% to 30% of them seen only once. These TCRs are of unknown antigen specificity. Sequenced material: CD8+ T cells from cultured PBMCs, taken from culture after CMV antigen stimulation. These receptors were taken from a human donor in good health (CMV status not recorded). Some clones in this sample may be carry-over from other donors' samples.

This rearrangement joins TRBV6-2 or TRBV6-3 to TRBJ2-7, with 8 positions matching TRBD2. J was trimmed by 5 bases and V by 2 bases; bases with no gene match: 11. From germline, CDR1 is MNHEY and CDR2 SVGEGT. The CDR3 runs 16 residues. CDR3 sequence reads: CASSYLPGAGDNEQYF. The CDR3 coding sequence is TGTGCCAGCAGTTACCTCCCAGGAGCGGGAGATAACGAGCAGTACTTC.

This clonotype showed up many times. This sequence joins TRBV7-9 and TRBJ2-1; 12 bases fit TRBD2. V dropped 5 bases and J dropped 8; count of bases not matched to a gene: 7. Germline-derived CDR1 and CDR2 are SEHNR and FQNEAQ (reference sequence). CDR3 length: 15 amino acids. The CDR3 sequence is CASSLLAGGSDEQFF. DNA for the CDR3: TGTGCCAGCAGCCTTCTAGCGGGGGGGTCAGATGAGCAGTTCTTC.

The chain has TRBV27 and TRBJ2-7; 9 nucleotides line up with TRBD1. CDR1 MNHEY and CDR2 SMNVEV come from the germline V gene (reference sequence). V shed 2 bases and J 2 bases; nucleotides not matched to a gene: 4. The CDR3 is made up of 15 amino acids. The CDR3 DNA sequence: TGTGCCAGCAGTTTAGACGGGACAGGGACCTACGAGCAGTACTTC. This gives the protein CASSLDGTGTYEQYF.

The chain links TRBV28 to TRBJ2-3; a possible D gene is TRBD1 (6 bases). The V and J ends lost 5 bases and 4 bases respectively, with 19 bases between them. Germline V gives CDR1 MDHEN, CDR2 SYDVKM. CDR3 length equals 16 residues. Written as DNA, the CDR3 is TGTGCCAGCAGTCAACCGACAGGCGGTTTTTCAGATACGCAGTATTTT. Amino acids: CASSQPTGGFSDTQYF.

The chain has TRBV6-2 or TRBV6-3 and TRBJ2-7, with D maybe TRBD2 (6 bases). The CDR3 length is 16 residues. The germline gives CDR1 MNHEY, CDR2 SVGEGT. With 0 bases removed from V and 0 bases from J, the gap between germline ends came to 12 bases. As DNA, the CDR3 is TGTGCCAGCAGTTACTCCCCGCGGGAAGGCTCCTACGAGCAGTACTTC. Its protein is CASSYSPREGSYEQYF.

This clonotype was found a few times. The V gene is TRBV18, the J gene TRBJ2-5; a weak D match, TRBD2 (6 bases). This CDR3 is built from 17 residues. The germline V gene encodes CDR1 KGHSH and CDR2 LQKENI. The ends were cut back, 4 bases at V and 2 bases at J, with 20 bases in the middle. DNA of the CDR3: TGTGCCAGCTCACTACCGGGACTCCCTCCCCCGCAAGAGACCCAGTACTTC. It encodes CASSLPGLPPPQETQYF.

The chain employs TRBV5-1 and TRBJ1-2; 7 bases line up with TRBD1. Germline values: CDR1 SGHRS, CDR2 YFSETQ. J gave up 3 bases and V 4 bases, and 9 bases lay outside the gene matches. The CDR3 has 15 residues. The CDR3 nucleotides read TGCGCCAGCAGCCCTAGACAGGGAATGGACTATGGCTACACCTTC. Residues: CASSPRQGMDYGYTF.

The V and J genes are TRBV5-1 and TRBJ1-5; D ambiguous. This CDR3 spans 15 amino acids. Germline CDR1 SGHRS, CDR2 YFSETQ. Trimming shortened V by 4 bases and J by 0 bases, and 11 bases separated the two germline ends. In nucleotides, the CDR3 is TGCGCCAGCAGCCCATGGGCCGGTAGCAATCAGCCCCAGCATTTT. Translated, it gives CASSPWAGSNQPQHF.

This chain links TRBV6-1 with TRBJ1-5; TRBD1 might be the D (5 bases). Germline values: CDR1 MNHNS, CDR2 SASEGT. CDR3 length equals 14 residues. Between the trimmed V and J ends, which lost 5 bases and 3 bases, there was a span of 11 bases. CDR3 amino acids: CASSRDGLNQPQHF. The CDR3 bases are TGTGCCAGCAGTAGGGACGGGCTCAATCAGCCCCAGCATTTT.

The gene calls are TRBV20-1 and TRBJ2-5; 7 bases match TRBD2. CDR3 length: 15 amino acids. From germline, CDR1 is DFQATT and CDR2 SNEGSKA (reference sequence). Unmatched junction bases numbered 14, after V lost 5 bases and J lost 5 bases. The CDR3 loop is CSAQSPGEGVETQYF. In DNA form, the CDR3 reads TGCAGTGCTCAAAGCCCCGGGGAGGGTGTGGAGACCCAGTACTTC.

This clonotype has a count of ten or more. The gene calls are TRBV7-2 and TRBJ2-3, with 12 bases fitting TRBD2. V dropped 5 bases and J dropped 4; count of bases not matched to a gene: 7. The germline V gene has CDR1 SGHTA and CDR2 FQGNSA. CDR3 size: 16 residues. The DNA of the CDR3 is TGTGCCAGCAGCCCCAGACTAGCGGGAGTGGCAGATACGCAGTATTTT. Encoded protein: CASSPRLAGVADTQYF. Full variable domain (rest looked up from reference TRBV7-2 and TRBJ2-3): GAGVSQSPSNKVTEKGKDVELRCDPISGHTALYWYRQSLGQGLEFLIYFQGNSAPDKSGLPSDRFSAERTGGSVSTLTIQRTQQEDSAVYLCASSPRLAGVADTQYFGPGTRLTVL.

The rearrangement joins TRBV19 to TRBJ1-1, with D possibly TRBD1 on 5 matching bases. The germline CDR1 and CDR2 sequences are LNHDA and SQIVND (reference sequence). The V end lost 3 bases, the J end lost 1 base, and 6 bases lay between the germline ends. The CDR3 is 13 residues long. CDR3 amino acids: CASSMGGNTEAFF. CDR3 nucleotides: TGTGCCAGTAGTATGGGGGGGAACACTGAAGCTTTCTTT.

The CDR3 reads CASSQDPTGSQPQHF. In DNA, the CDR3 is TGCGCCAGCAGCCAAGACCCGACAGGGAGTCAGCCCCAGCATTTT. The chain uses TRBV4-1 and TRBJ1-5; 7 positions match TRBD1. V dropped 0 bases and J dropped 6; count of bases not matched to a gene: 5. Germline loops: CDR1 MGHRA, CDR2 YSYEKL. The CDR3 has 15 residues.

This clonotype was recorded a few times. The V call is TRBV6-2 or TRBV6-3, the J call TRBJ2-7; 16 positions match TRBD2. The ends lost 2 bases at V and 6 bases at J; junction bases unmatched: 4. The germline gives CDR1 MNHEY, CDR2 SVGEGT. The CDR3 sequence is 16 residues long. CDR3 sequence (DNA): TGTGCCAGCAGTTACGGGACTAGCGGGAGGGCCGCCGAGCAGTACTTC. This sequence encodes CASSYGTSGRAAEQYF.

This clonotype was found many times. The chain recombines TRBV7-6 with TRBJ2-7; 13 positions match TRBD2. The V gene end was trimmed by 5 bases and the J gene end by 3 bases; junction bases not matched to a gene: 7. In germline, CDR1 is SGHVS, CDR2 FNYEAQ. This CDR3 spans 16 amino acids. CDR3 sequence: CASSAQLAGGRYEQYF. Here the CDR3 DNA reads TGTGCCAGCAGCGCCCAACTAGCGGGAGGGCGCTACGAGCAGTACTTC. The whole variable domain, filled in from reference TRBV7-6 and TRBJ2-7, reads GAGVSQSPRYKVTKRGQDVALRCDPISGHVSLYWYRQALGQGPEFLTYFNYEAQQDKSGLPNDRFSAERPEGSISTLTIQRTEQRDSAMYRCASSAQLAGGRYEQYFGPGTRLTVT.

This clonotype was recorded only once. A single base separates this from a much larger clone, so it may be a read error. CDR3 in DNA: TGTGCCAGCAGCGCTTCGGGTTCGGACCCGGGAGCGGGAGTAGGTGTGCCCCAGTACTTC. This sequence encodes CASSASGSDPGAGVGVPQYF. The chain has TRBV5-5 and TRBJ2-5; 8 nucleotides align to TRBD2. The J segment lost 9 bases and the V segment lost 4 bases, leaving 29 bases of the junction unmatched. This CDR3 has 20 residues. Germline CDR1 SGHKS, CDR2 YYEKEE (reference sequence).

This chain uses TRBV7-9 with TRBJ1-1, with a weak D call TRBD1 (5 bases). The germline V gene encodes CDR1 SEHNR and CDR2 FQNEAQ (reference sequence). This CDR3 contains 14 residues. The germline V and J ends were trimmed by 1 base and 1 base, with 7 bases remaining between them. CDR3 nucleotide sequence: TGTGCCAGCAGCTTAGGGGGCAGGAACACTGAAGCTTTCTTT. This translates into CASSLGGRNTEAFF.

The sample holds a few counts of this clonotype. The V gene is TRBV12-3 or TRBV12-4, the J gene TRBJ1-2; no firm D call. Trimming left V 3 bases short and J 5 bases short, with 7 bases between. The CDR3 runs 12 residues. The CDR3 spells CASSLGRYGYTF. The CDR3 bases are TGTGCCAGCAGTTTGGGAAGATATGGCTACACCTTC.

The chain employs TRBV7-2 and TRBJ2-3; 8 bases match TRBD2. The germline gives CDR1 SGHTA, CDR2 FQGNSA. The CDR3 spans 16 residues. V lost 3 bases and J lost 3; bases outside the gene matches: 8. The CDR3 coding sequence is TGTGCCAGCAGCTTGAGGATAGCGGGACTTACAGATACGCAGTATTTT. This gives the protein CASSLRIAGLTDTQYF.

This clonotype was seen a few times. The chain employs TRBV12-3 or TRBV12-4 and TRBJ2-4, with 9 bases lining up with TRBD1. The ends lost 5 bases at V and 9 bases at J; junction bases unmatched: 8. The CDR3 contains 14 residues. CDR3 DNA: TGTGCCAGCAGTCCTACAGGGGGCGGTGGCATTCAGTACTTC. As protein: CASSPTGGGGIQYF.

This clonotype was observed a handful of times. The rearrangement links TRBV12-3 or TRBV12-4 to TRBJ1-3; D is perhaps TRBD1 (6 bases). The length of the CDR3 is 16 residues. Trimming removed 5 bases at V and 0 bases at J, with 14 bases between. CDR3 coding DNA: TGTGCCAGCAGTCCCCAGGGGTTGAGCTCTGGAAACACCATATATTTT. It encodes CASSPQGLSSGNTIYF.

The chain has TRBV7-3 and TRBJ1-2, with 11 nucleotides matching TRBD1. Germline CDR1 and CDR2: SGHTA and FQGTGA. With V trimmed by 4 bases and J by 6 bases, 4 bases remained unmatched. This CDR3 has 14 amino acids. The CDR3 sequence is CASSSPGQGDGYTF. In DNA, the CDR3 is TGTGCCAGCAGCTCTCCGGGACAGGGGGATGGCTACACCTTC.

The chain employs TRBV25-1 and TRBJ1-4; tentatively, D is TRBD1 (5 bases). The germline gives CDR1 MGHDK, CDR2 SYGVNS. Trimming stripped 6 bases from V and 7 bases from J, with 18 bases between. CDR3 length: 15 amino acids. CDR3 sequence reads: CASSERDVGVEKLFF. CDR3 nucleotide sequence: TGTGCCAGCAGCGAACGGGACGTCGGGGTTGAAAAACTGTTTTTT.

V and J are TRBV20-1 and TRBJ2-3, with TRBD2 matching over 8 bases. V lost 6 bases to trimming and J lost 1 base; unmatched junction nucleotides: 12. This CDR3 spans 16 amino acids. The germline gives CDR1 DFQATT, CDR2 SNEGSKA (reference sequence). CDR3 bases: TGCAGTGCCCCAGCGGGAGAAAGCTCCGGCACAGATACGCAGTATTTT. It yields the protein CSAPAGESSGTDTQYF.